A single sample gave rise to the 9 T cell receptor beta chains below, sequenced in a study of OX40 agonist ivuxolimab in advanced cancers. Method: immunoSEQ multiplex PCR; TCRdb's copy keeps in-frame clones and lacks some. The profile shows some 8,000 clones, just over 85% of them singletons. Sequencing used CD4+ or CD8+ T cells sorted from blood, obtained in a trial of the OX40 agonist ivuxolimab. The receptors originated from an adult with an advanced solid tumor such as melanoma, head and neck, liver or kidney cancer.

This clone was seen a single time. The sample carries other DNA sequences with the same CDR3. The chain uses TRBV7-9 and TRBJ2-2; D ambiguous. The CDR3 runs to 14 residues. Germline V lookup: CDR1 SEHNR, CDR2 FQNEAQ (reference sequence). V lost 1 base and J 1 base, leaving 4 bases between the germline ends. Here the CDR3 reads CASSLGQNTGELFF. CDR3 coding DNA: TGTGCCAGCAGCTTAGGACAGAACACCGGGGAGCTGTTTTTT.

In nucleotides, the CDR3 is TGTGCCAGCAGTATGGAGGAGGCTCAGCCCCAGCATTTT. Protein sequence: CASSMEEAQPQHF. The rearrangement links TRBV6-1 to TRBJ1-5; unclear D gene. Per the germline V gene, CDR1 is MNHNS and CDR2 is SASEGT. This CDR3 contains 13 residues. V lost 5 bases and J 6 bases, leaving 11 bases between the germline ends.

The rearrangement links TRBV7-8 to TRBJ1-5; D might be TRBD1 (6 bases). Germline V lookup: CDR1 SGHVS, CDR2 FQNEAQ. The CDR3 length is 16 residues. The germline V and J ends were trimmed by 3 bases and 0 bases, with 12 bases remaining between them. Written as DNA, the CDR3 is TGTGCCAGCAGCTTGCAAGGGGGGCGTAGCAATCAGCCCCAGCATTTT. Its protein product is CASSLQGGRSNQPQHF.

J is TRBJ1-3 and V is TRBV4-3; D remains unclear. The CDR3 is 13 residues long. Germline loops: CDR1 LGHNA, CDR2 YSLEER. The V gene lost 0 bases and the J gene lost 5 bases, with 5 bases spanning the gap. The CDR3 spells CASSQEWRNTIYF. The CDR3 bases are TGCGCCAGCAGCCAAGAATGGAGAAACACCATATATTTT.

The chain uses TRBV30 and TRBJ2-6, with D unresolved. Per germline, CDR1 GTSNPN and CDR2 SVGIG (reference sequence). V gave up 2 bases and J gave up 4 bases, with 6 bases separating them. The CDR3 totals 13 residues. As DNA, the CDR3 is TGTGCCTGGAGTCCAAGAGGGGCCAACGTCCTGACTTTC. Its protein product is CAWSPRGANVLTF.

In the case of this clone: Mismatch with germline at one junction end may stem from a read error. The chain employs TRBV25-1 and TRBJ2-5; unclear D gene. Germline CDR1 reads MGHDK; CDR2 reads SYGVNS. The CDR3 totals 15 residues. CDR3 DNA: TGTGCCGGCAGTGAACGGCCCGAAAGACAAGAGACCCAGTACTTC. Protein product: CAGSERPERQETQYF. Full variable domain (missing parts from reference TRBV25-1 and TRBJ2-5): EADIYQTPRYLVIGTGKKITLECSQTMGHDKMYWYQQDPGMELHLIHYSYGVNSTEKGDLSSESTVSRIRTEHFPLTLESARPSHTSQYLCAGSERPERQETQYFGPGTRLLVL.

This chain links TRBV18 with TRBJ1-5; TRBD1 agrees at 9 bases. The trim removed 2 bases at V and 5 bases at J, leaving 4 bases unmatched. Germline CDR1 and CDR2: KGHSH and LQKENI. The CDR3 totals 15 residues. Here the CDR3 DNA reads TGTGCCAGCTCACCAAGTACAGGGGGCGATCAGCCCCAGCATTTT. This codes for CASSPSTGGDQPQHF.

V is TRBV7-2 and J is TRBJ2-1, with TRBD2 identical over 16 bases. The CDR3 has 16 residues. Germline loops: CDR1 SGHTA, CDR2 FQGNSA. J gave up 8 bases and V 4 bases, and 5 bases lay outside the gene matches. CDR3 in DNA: TGTGCCAGCAGCTCGGGACTAGCGGGGGGGGTCGATGAGCAGTTCTTC. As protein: CASSSGLAGGVDEQFF.

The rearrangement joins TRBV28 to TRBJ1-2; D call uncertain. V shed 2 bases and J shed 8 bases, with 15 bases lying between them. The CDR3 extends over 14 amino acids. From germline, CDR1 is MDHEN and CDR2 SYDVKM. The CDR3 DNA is TGTGCCAGCAGTTTAATCGGAGTAAGCCTCGGCTACACCTTC. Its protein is CASSLIGVSLGYTF.